The 3 T cell receptor beta chains reported below all come from one sample, sequenced in a study of blood T cell repertoires in COVID-19. Using immunoSEQ multiplex PCR, the repertoire was profiled, and TCRdb retains in-frame clones only, with some absent. The repertoire holds around 120,000 clones, around 89% seen once, with 32% in the top ten. The sequenced sample was peripheral blood. Every receptor here comes from a woman of 80 years or more with acute or convalescent COVID-19.

The CDR3 loop is CASRGTTNEKLFF. The CDR3 DNA follows: TGTGCCTCTAGGGGGACAACTAATGAAAAACTGTTTTTT. The rearrangement joins TRBV30 to TRBJ1-4, with D perhaps matching TRBD1 (6 bases). The CDR3 runs to 13 residues. V was shortened by 7 bases and J by 0 bases, with 9 bases between the two germline ends. CDR1 GTSNPN and CDR2 SVGIG come from the germline V gene (reference sequence).

V gene TRBV27 combines with J gene TRBJ2-3; 9 nucleotides agree with TRBD1. The junction had 4 bases not matched to a gene; V was cut back by 6 bases and J by 0 bases. Germline V lookup: CDR1 MNHEY, CDR2 SMNVEV (reference sequence). This CDR3 contains 15 residues. The CDR3, as DNA: TGTGCCAGCAGACCGACAGGGGGAAGCACAGATACGCAGTATTTT. This sequence encodes CASRPTGGSTDTQYF.

The V gene is TRBV29-1, the J gene TRBJ1-1; D possibly corresponds to TRBD1 (5 bases). The CDR3 covers 11 residues. Germline V gene sequence: CDR1 SQVTM, CDR2 ANQGSEA. The V and J ends lost 7 bases and 2 bases respectively, with 8 bases between them. The DNA of the CDR3 is TGCAGCGGAGACAGTAACACTGAAGCTTTCTTT. It codes for CSGDSNTEAFF.